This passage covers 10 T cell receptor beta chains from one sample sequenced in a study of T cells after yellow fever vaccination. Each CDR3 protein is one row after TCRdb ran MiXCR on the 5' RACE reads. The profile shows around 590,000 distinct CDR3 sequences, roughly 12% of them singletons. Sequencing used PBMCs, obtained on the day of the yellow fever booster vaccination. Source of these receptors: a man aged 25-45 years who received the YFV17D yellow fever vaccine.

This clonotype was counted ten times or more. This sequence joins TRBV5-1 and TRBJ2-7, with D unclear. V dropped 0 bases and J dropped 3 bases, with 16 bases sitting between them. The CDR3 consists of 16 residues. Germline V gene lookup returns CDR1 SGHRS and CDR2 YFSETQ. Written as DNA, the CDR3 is TGCGCCAGCAGCTTGGCGGTGAGCAGATCACTCTACGAGCAGTACTTC. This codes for CASSLAVSRSLYEQYF.

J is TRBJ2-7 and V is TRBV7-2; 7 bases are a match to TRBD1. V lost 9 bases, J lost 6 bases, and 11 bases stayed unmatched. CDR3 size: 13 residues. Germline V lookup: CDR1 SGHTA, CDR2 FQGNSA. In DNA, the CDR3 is TGTGCCAGTGAAAGGACAGGCTTTGGCGAGCAGTACTTC. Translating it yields CASERTGFGEQYF.

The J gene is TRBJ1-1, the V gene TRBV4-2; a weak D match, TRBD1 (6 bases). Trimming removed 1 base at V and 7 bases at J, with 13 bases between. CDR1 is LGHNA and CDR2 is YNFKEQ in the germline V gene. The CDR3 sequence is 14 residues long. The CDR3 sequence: CASSQAGDHYEAFF. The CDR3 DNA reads TGTGCCAGCAGCCAAGCAGGGGACCACTATGAAGCTTTCTTT.

As DNA, the CDR3 is TGTGCCTGGAGTCCGGGGTACGGGAGTTCCTACAATGAGCAGTTCTTC. This sequence encodes CAWSPGYGSSYNEQFF. This chain uses TRBV30 with TRBJ2-1, with a tentative D call TRBD2 (6 bases). CDR1 is GTSNPN and CDR2 is SVGIG in the germline V gene (reference sequence). Trimming took 2 bases from V and 1 from J, leaving 15 bases between them. This CDR3 has 16 residues.

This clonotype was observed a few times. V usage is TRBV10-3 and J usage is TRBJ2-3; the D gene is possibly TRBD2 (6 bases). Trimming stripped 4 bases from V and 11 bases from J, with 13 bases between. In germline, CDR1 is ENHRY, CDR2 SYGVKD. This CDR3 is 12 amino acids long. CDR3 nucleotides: TGTGCCATCAGTGCGATCCCCGGGGGGCAGTATTTT. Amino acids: CAISAIPGGQYF.

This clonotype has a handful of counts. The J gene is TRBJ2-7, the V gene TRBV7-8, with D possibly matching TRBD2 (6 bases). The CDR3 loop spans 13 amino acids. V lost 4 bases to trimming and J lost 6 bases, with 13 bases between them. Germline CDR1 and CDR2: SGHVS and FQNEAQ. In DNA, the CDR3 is TGTGCCAGCAGCTCTTCATGGACTACCGAGCAGTACTTC. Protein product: CASSSSWTTEQYF. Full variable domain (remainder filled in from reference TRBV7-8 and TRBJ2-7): GAGVSQSPRYKVAKRGQDVALRCDPISGHVSLFWYQQALGQGPEFLTYFQNEAQLDKSGLPSDRFFAERPEGSVSTLKIQRTQQEDSAVYLCASSSSWTTEQYFGPGTRLTVT.

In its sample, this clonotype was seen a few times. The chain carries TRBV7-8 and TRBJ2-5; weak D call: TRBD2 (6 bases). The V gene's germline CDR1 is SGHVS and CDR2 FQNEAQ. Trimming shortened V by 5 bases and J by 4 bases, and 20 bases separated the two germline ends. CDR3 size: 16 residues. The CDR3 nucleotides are TGTGCCAGCAGCCAAAATCCCCGGGACTTACCAGAGACCCAGTACTTC. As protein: CASSQNPRDLPETQYF. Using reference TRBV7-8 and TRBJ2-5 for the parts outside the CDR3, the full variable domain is GAGVSQSPRYKVAKRGQDVALRCDPISGHVSLFWYQQALGQGPEFLTYFQNEAQLDKSGLPSDRFFAERPEGSVSTLKIQRTQQEDSAVYLCASSQNPRDLPETQYFGPGTRLLVL.

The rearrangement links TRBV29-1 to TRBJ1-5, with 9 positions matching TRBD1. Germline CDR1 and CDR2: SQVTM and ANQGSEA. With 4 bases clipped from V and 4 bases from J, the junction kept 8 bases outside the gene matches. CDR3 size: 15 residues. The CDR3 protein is CSVVATGGTNQPQHF. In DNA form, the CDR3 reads TGCAGCGTTGTCGCGACAGGGGGGACTAATCAGCCCCAGCATTTT.

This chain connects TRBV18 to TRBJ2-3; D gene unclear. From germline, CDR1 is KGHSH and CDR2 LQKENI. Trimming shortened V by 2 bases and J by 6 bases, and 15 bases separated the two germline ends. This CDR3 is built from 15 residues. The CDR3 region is CASSPWSDDPDTQYF. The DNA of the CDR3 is TGTGCCAGCTCACCATGGAGCGACGACCCCGATACGCAGTATTTT.

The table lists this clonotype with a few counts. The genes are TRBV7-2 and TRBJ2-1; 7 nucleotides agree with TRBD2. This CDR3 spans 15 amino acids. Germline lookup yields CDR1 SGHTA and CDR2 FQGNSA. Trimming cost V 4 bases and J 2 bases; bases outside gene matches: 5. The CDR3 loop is CASSSSGAAYNEQFF. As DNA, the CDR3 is TGTGCCAGCAGCTCAAGCGGGGCCGCCTACAATGAGCAGTTCTTC.